The 9 T cell receptor beta chains below come from one sample, sequenced in a study of cytomegalovirus exposure and HLA in healthy donors. Measured with immunoSEQ multiplex PCR; TCRdb has only the in-frame clones, and not every one. The data contain over 200,000 clones, 90% of them singletons. Sequenced input: PBMCs. These receptors came from a woman aged 25 to 39 in good health and CMV-seronegative.

The rearrangement joins TRBV27 to TRBJ2-7; D ambiguous. Germline CDR1 is MNHEY and CDR2 is SMNVEV (reference sequence). With 0 bases removed from V and 3 bases from J, the gap between germline ends came to 6 bases. The CDR3 has 13 amino acids. This chain's CDR3 is CASSLSLGYEQYF. CDR3 nucleotides: TGTGCCAGCAGTTTATCGTTGGGCTACGAGCAGTACTTC.

The CDR3 is CASSFGTGDYGYTF. The CDR3 coding sequence is TGTGCCAGCAGCTTCGGGACAGGTGACTATGGCTACACCTTC. The chain is built from TRBV7-9 and TRBJ1-2; 8 bases match TRBD1. The CDR3 length is 14 residues. The V gene end was trimmed by 3 bases and the J gene end by 3 bases; junction bases not matched to a gene: 3. Germline V gene sequence: CDR1 SEHNR, CDR2 FQNEAQ (reference sequence). The full variable domain, its missing parts supplied by reference TRBV7-9 and TRBJ1-2, is DTGVSQNPRHKITKRGQNVTFRCDPISEHNRLYWYRQTLGQGPEFLTYFQNEAQLEKSRLLSDRFSAERPKGSFSTLEIQRTEQGDSAMYLCASSFGTGDYGYTFGSGTRLTVV.

The chain is built from TRBV27 and TRBJ2-1; 14 bases are a match to TRBD2. This CDR3 is built from 17 residues. Trimming took 4 bases from V and 12 from J; bases not matched to a gene: 14. CDR1 and CDR2 (germline): MNHEY, SMNVEV (reference sequence). CDR3 sequence: CASSSGTSGSLAMAQFF. CDR3 nucleotides: TGTGCCAGCAGTTCCGGGACTAGCGGGAGTTTGGCAATGGCGCAGTTCTTC.

This chain's CDR3 is CASSPRQDYTGELFF. The CDR3 nucleotides are TGTGCCAGCAGCCCTCGACAGGATTACACCGGGGAGCTGTTTTTT. V is TRBV11-2 and J is TRBJ2-2, with D maybe TRBD1 (6 bases). Between the trimmed V and J ends, which lost 5 bases and 3 bases, there was a span of 13 bases. This CDR3 comprises 15 residues. The V gene's germline CDR1 is SGHAT and CDR2 FQNNGV. Supplemented by reference TRBV11-2 and TRBJ2-2, the full variable domain reads EAGVAQSPRYKIIEKRQSVAFWCNPISGHATLYWYQQILGQGPKLLIQFQNNGVVDDSQLPKDRFSAERLKGVDSTLKIQPAKLEDSAVYLCASSPRQDYTGELFFGEGSRLTVL.

This chain links TRBV28 with TRBJ2-7, with 7 bases that match TRBD1. CDR1 MDHEN and CDR2 SYDVKM come from the germline V gene. After removal of 7 bases from V and 0 bases from J, the junction contained 12 bases not matched to a gene. The length of the CDR3 is 16 residues. The CDR3 sequence is CASTPGGLLSSYEQYF. Here the CDR3 DNA reads TGTGCCAGCACCCCAGGGGGTCTGCTGAGCTCCTACGAGCAGTACTTC. The whole variable domain, remainder taken from reference TRBV28 and TRBJ2-7, is DVKVTQSSRYLVKRTGEKVFLECVQDMDHENMFWYRQDPGLGLRLIYFSYDVKMKEKGDIPEGYSVSREKKERFSLILESASTNQTSMYLCASTPGGLLSSYEQYFGPGTRLTVT.

Note on this clone: One end of the junction fails to match germline, which may point to a read error. This chain links TRBV29-1 with TRBJ2-1; TRBD1 or TRBD2 may be the D gene (5 bases each). Looked up from germline, CDR1 is SQVTM and CDR2 is ANQGSEA. CDR3 size: 13 residues. CDR3 in DNA: TGCAGCGGTGAAACCTTCAGGGACGGTGAGCAGTTCTTC. It translates to CSGETFRDGEQFF.

This clone was detected only once. V and J are TRBV19 and TRBJ2-1; the match to TRBD2 covers 14 bases. Germline V gene data show CDR1 as LNHDA and CDR2 as SQIVND (reference sequence). V was clipped by 4 bases and J by 9 bases; unmatched bases: 2. The CDR3 is 14 residues long. The chain's CDR3 is CASSRTSGRTEQFF. CDR3 nucleotides: TGTGCCAGTAGTAGGACTAGCGGGAGGACTGAGCAGTTCTTC.

The CDR3 sequence: CASSPVRGYTGELFF. DNA for the CDR3: TGTGCCAGCAGCCCCGTTCGGGGGTACACCGGGGAGCTGTTTTTT. The chain combines TRBV7-9 with TRBJ2-2, with D possibly being TRBD2 (6 bases). There are 15 residues in the CDR3. V was pared by 5 bases and J by 3 bases, with 13 bases between. Germline CDR1 and CDR2: SEHNR and FQNEAQ (reference sequence).

The gene calls are TRBV19 and TRBJ2-1; a possible D gene is TRBD1 (5 bases). The germline CDR1 and CDR2 sequences are LNHDA and SQIVND (reference sequence). V dropped 4 bases and J dropped 4 bases, with 14 bases sitting between them. This CDR3 spans 15 amino acids. Here the CDR3 DNA reads TGTGCCAGTAGTAAACAGGTGAATGCTTACAATGAGCAGTTCTTC. Its protein is CASSKQVNAYNEQFF.